This entry concerns a single T cell receptor beta chain. Its antigen is unidentified. The record originates from a study of long-term antiretroviral therapy in people with HIV. Findings and limits, study-wide: Older ART regimens were possibly in use when the blood was collected between the mid-2000s and the late 2010s.

This was the immunoSEQ v3.0 assay at survey level. Libraries were prepared by immunoSEQ multiplex PCR; TCRdb keeps only in-frame clonotypes and omits some of them. The table shows some 28,000 clones, with roughly 96% occurring only once. Until DNA extraction, the samples held between roughly 1-10 million cryopreserved PBMC. The clonotype originates from a man aged 30 to 39 with HIV. This sample comprised unsorted PBMCs, obtained more than 6 years after starting antiretroviral therapy.

CDR3 DNA sequence: TGTGCCAGCAGTTTGGCTCCCGGACTATATCCGTACTTC. As protein: CASSLAPGLYPYF. V and J are TRBV7-8 and TRBJ2-7, with D perhaps TRBD2 (6 bases). Looked up from germline, CDR1 is SGHVS and CDR2 is FQNEAQ. CDR3 size: 13 residues. V lost 6 bases, J lost 12 bases, and 21 bases lay in between.